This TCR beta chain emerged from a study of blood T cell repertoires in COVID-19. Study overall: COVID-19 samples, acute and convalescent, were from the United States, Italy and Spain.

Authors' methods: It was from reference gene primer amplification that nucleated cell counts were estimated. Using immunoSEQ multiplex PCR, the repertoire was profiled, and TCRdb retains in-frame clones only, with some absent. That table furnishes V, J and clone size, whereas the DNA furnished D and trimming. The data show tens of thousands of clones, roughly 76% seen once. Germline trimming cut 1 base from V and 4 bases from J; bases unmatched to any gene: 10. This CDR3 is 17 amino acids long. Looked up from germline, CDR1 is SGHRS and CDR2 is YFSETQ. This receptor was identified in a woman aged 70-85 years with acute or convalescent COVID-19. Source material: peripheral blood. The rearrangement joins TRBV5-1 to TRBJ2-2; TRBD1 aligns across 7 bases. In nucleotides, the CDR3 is TGCGCCAGCAGCTTGACATTTCGCGCAGGGGGCACCGGGGAGCTGTTTTTT. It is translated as CASSLTFRAGGTGELFF.